This T cell receptor beta chain was profiled in a study of beta chain features in type 1 diabetes. The germline V and J ends were trimmed by 3 bases and 2 bases, with 11 bases remaining between them. The CDR3 contains 14 residues. From germline, CDR1 is MNHEY and CDR2 SMNVEV (reference sequence). All of the isolated RNA was reverse transcribed, so expressed TCRB transcripts were sequenced. Some clones are missing from TCRdb's copy, which holds only in-frame ones; the method was immunoSEQ multiplex PCR. The sample shows about 200,000 clones, roughly 11% of them seen only once. This TCR came from a young man in good health. The sample taken for sequencing was central memory CD4+ T cells from blood. The V call is TRBV27, the J call TRBJ2-7; maybe TRBD2 (5 bases). The CDR3 DNA reads TGTGCCAGCAGTTTCCGGGGTAGGCCCTACGAGCAGTACTTC. This translates into CASSFRGRPYEQYF.